Sequencing of this T cell receptor beta chain was carried out in a study of blood T cell repertoires in COVID-19. Only in-frame clones appear in the TCRdb table, and some are missing; sequencing was by immunoSEQ multiplex PCR. The sample yields 270,000 or so clones, 81% seen once. This clone came up once. Trimming cost V 3 bases and J 1 base, with 18 bases left between them. Germline CDR1 is MDHEN and CDR2 is SYDVKM. CDR3 size: 17 residues. The chain is built from TRBV28 and TRBJ1-2; D unclear. Sequenced input: peripheral blood. The sequence was obtained from an older woman with active or convalescent COVID-19. This chain's CDR3 is CASSLVGDKYNNYGYTF. Written as DNA, the CDR3 is TGTGCCAGCAGTTTGGTCGGGGATAAGTATAATAACTATGGCTACACCTTC.